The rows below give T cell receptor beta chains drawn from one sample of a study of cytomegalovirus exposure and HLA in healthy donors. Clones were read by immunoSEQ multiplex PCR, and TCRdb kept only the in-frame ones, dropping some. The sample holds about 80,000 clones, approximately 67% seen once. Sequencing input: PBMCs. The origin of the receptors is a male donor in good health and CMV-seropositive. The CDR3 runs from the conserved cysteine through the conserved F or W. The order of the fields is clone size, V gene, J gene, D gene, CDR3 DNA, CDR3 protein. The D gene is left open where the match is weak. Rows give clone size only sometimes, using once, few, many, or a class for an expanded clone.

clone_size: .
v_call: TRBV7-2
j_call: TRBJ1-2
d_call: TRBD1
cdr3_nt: TGTGCCAGCAGCTTATGGACAGGGGCGGTGGAAGGCTACACCTTC
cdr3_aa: CASSLWTGAVEGYTF

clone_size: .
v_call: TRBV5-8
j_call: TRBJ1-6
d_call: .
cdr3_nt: TGTGCCAGCAGCTTGGGCCAGGAACATTCACCCCTCCACTTT
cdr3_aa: CASSLGQEHSPLHF

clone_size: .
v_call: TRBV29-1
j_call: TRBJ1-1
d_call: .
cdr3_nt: TGCAGCCTCTCCAGGGTGAGTGAGAACACTGAAGCTTTCTTT
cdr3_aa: CSLSRVSENTEAFF

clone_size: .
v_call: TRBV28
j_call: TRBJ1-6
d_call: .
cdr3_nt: TGTGCCAGCAGTCCCCGCGTTGGTCGTTCACCCCTCCACTTT
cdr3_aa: CASSPRVGRSPLHF

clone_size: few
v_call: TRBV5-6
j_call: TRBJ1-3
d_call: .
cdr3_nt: TGTGCCAGCAGCTTGGCCGGAGGGTCCTACTCTGGAAACACCATATATTTT
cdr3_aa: CASSLAGGSYSGNTIYF

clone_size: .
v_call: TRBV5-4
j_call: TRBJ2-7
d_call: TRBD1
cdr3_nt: TGTGCCAGCAGCTTGGCCGGGACAGGGGGCAACGAGCAGTACTTC
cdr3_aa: CASSLAGTGGNEQYF

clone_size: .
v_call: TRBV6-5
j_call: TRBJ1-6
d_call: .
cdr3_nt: TGTGCCAGCAGTTACAGGCGGGAATCTAATTCACCCCTCCACTTT
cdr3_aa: CASSYRRESNSPLHF

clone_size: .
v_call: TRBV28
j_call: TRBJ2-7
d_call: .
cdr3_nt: TGTGCCAGCAGTGGGACTCGTTCCTACGAGCAGTACTTC
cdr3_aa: CASSGTRSYEQYF

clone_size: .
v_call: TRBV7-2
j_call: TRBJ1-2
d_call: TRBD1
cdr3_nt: TGTGCCAGCACCCAGGACAGGGGGAACTATGGCTACACCTTC
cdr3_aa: CASTQDRGNYGYTF

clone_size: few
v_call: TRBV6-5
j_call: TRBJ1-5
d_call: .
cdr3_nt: TGTGCCAGCAGCGCAGGCAATCAGCCCCAGCATTTT
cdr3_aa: CASSAGNQPQHF

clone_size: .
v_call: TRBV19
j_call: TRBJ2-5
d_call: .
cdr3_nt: TGTGCCAGTAGCTTACTGGGCATGGGAGAGACCCAGTACTTC
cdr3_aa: CASSLLGMGETQYF

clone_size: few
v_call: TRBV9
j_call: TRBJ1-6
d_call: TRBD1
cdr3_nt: TGTGCCAGCAGCGTCGGGACAGGGGGTAATTCACCCCTCCACTTT
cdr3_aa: CASSVGTGGNSPLHF

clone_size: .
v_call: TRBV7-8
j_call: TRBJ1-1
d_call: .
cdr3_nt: TGTGCCAGCAGCCAGAGCGGGGGGGCCACTGAAGCTTTCTTT
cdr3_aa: CASSQSGGATEAFF

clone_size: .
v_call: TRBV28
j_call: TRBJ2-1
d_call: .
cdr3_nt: TGTGCCAGCAGTTTAAGGAACCTAGAAACTGAGCAGTTCTTC
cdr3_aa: CASSLRNLETEQFF

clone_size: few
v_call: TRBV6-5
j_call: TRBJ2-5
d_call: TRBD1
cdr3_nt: TGTGCCAGCAGGCGGGGACAGGGGAGAGAGACCCAGTACTTC
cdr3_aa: CASRRGQGRETQYF

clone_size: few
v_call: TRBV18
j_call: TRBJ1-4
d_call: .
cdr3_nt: TGTGCCAGCTCACCACGTCGGGAAAAACTGTTTTTT
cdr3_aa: CASSPRREKLFF

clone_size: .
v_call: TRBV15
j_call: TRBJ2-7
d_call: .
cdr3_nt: TGTGCCACCAGCAGTCGAAAGGGAGATATAGAGCAGTACTTC
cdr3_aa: CATSSRKGDIEQYF

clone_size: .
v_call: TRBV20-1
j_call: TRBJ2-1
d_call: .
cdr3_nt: TGCAGTGCCCCCGGGAGCAAGCAGTTCTTC
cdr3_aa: CSAPGSKQFF

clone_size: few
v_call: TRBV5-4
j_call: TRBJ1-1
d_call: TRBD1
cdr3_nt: TGTGCCAGCAGCTTGGAACAGGGGGCGGGCGCTGAAGCTTTCTTT
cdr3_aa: CASSLEQGAGAEAFF

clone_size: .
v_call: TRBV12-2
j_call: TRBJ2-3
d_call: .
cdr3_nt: TGTGCAAGTCGCCCTCCATCAGCCTTTAGGAGGGATACGCAGTATTTT
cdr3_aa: CASRPPSAFRRDTQYF

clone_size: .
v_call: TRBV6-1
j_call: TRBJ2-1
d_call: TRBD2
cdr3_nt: TGTGCCAGCAGTCCCGGGGCGGGACTAGTAGCTGAGCAGTTCTTC
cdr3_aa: CASSPGAGLVAEQFF

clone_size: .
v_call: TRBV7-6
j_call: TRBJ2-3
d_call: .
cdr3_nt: TGTGCCAGCAGTATGAGGGGTTCCGGGGGTGATACGCAGTATTTT
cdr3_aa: CASSMRGSGGDTQYF